Listed below are T cell receptor beta chains from one sample, sequenced in a study of shared clonotypes between healthy human individuals. This table comes from immunoSEQ multiplex PCR, and its TCRdb copy is limited to in-frame clones, with some not included. The profile shows about 100,000 clones, approximately 65% of them singletons. Input material: memory CD8+ T cells sorted from blood. These receptors all come from a young woman in good health. Each CDR3 is given with its conserved first and last residue. D genes are given only for firm matches. Clone size is given for some rows only: seen once, a few or many times, or a class if the clone is expanded.

once | TRBD1 | TRBJ2-3 | TRBV5-1 | TGCGCCAGCAGCTTGGCCTTGGGACAGAGCACAGATACGCAGTATTTT | CASSLALGQSTDTQYF
NA | NA | TRBJ2-7 | TRBV5-4 | TGTGCCAGCAGCTTATCGAGCGAGCAGTACTTC | CASSLSSEQYF
NA | NA | TRBJ2-1 | TRBV19 | TGTGCCAGTAGTATATCCCTAGGCAGTGAGCAGTTCTTC | CASSISLGSEQFF
NA | TRBD2 | TRBJ2-2 | TRBV4-1 | TGCGCCAGCAATCCAGCGGGAGCAAACACCGGGGAGCTGTTTTTT | CASNPAGANTGELFF
NA | TRBD1 | TRBJ2-5 | TRBV6-1 | TGTGCCAGCACCGGACAGACAGGGGGCCTTAACTTC | CASTGQTGGLNF
NA | TRBD1 | TRBJ2-5 | TRBV7-9 | TGTGCCAGCAGCTCAGGCGCCCACAGGGGTCAAGAGACCCAGTACTTC | CASSSGAHRGQETQYF
once | TRBD1 | TRBJ2-2 | TRBV27 | TGTGCCAGCACCTTCCTCCCGGGACAGCCCTGGGGGGAGCTGTTTTTT | CASTFLPGQPWGELFF
NA | NA | TRBJ2-3 | TRBV5-6 | TGTGCCAGCAGCTTGGCGGGACATAATACGCAGTATTTT | CASSLAGHNTQYF
NA | TRBD2 | TRBJ2-1 | TRBV29-1 | TGCAGCGTTCTAGCGGAAACCGTCTACAATGAGCAGTTCTTC | CSVLAETVYNEQFF
NA | NA | TRBJ1-2 | TRBV15 | TGTGCCACCAGCATTTTACGGGGATCTAACTATGGCTACACCTTC | CATSILRGSNYGYTF
many | NA | TRBJ2-7 | TRBV5-6 | TGTGCCAGCAGCCAAAGCTCCTACGAGCAGTACTTC | CASSQSSYEQYF
NA | TRBD2 | TRBJ2-1 | TRBV30 | TGTGCCTGGGAGGGACTAGCGTACAATGAGCAGTTCTTC | CAWEGLAYNEQFF
NA | NA | TRBJ2-2 | TRBV10-1 | TGCGCCAGCAGTGGGAGGGTTGACGGGGAGCTGTTTTTT | CASSGRVDGELFF
NA | NA | TRBJ2-7 | TRBV6-1 | TGTGCCACCAATGGCAGAATCTCCTACGAGCAGTACTTC | CATNGRISYEQYF
NA | NA | TRBJ2-7 | TRBV29-1 | TGCAGCGTTGGTTCAGGGGAAAACGGCGAGCAGTACTTC | CSVGSGENGEQYF
NA | TRBD2 | TRBJ2-7 | TRBV4-2 | TGTGCCAGCAGCTCGGGACTAGCGGGAGTAACCGAGCAGTACTTC | CASSSGLAGVTEQYF
few | NA | TRBJ1-5 | TRBV6-1 | TGTGCCACTACGGACAGATTCAATCAGCCCCAGCATTTT | CATTDRFNQPQHF
NA | NA | TRBJ1-1 | TRBV7-6 | TGTGCCAGCAGCGTGGCAGGGATCATGAACACTGAAGCTTTCTTT | CASSVAGIMNTEAFF
NA | NA | TRBJ2-7 | TRBV7-6 | TGTGCCAGCAGCTTAGTTGGTGAGGGCTACGAGCAGTACTTC | CASSLVGEGYEQYF
NA | NA | TRBJ2-5 | TRBV9 | TGTGCCAGCAGCGTCGGCGGGACACAAGAGACCCAGTACTTC | CASSVGGTQETQYF
NA | NA | TRBJ2-7 | TRBV18 | TGTGCCAGCTCACCCGACTCCTACGAGCAGTACTTC | CASSPDSYEQYF
NA | NA | TRBJ1-2 | TRBV7-9 | TGTGCCAGCAGACCGATCACCCGTAACTATGGCTACACCTTC | CASRPITRNYGYTF
NA | NA | TRBJ2-1 | TRBV11-2 | TGTGCCAGCAGCTTTTCCAATGAGCAGTTCTTC | CASSFSNEQFF
NA | NA | TRBJ2-5 | TRBV25-1 | TGTGCCAGCAGTGAATCCATGGGAACGGAGACCCAGTACTTC | CASSESMGTETQYF
NA | TRBD2 | TRBJ2-1 | TRBV29-1 | TGCAGCGCCAGGGGACTAGCGGGGGGCGGAACCTACAATGAGCAGTTCTTC | CSARGLAGGGTYNEQFF
few | TRBD1 | TRBJ1-5 | TRBV19 | TGTGCCAGTAGCATGACAGGGTGGCAGCCCCAGCATTTT | CASSMTGWQPQHF
NA | NA | TRBJ2-2 | TRBV7-2 | TGTGCCAGCAGCTTAGCGGGCACCGGGGAGCTGTTTTTT | CASSLAGTGELFF
once | NA | TRBJ2-7 | TRBV4-1 | TGCGCCAGCAGCCCCCAGGGGGGGGCAGGGGTAATGATCTACGAGCAGTACTTC | CASSPQGGAGVMIYEQYF
NA | NA | TRBJ2-1 | TRBV7-6 | TGTGCCAGCAGCCTAGAGACGGACAACAATGAGCAGTTCTTC | CASSLETDNNEQFF